Following are 14 T cell receptor beta chains from one sample sequenced in a study of blood T cell repertoires in COVID-19. Libraries were prepared by immunoSEQ multiplex PCR; TCRdb keeps only in-frame clonotypes and omits some of them. The sample includes approximately 260,000 clones, about nine tenths of them seen just once. Input material: PBMCs or T cells enriched from blood (not recorded which). These receptor sequences come from a woman aged 30 to 39 with acute COVID-19.

V usage is TRBV19 and J usage is TRBJ2-2; D perhaps matches TRBD1 (5 bases). The CDR3 loop spans 14 amino acids. Germline CDR1 and CDR2: LNHDA and SQIVND (reference sequence). V lost 7 bases, J lost 1 base, and 10 bases lay in between. The CDR3, as DNA: TGTGCCAGTAAGAGAACAGGGAACACCGGGGAGCTGTTTTTT. As protein: CASKRTGNTGELFF.

The chain links TRBV29-1 to TRBJ2-1, with 7 bases fitting TRBD2. This CDR3 is built from 11 residues. V lost 4 bases to trimming and J lost 9 bases; unmatched junction nucleotides: 3. Germline assignment: CDR1 SQVTM and CDR2 ANQGSEA. This chain's CDR3 is CSVGEGREQFF. As DNA, the CDR3 is TGCAGCGTTGGGGAGGGTCGTGAGCAGTTCTTC.

This chain connects TRBV4-3 to TRBJ1-6; TRBD1 matches 9 bases. With 3 bases clipped from V and 9 bases from J, the junction kept 12 bases outside the gene matches. Germline CDR1 LGHNA, CDR2 YSLEER. The CDR3 has 17 amino acids. CDR3 in DNA: TGCGCCAGCAGCCAGGAATTACAGGGGGCTAAACGTTCACCCCTCCACTTT. It yields the protein CASSQELQGAKRSPLHF.

The chain has TRBV19 and TRBJ1-5, with 8 bases matching TRBD1. Trimming cost V 7 bases and J 0 bases; bases outside gene matches: 11. This CDR3 has 17 amino acids. Per the germline V gene, CDR1 is LNHDA and CDR2 is SQIVND (reference sequence). In DNA, the CDR3 is TGTGCCAGTACTAGAGGCGGGACAGGTGATAGCAATCAGCCCCAGCATTTT. This sequence encodes CASTRGGTGDSNQPQHF.

The chain uses TRBV5-1 and TRBJ1-1; D possibly corresponds to TRBD1 (5 bases). Trimming removed 4 bases from V and 5 bases from J, with 12 bases in between. The CDR3 contains 13 residues. Looked up from germline, CDR1 is SGHRS and CDR2 is YFSETQ. The CDR3 is CASSPQGGTEAFF. The DNA of the CDR3 is TGCGCCAGCAGCCCCCAGGGAGGTACTGAAGCTTTCTTT.

CDR3 DNA sequence: TGTGCCAGCAGAAATCGGCAGGGTTTGGTGGCCGGGGAGCTGTTTTTT. It yields the protein CASRNRQGLVAGELFF. V and J are TRBV2 and TRBJ2-2; possibly TRBD1 for D (5 bases). The CDR3 contains 16 residues. With 6 bases removed from V and 6 bases from J, the gap between germline ends came to 20 bases. The V gene's germline CDR1 is SNHLY and CDR2 FYNNEI.

The gene calls are TRBV7-2 and TRBJ2-7; D not certain. V was trimmed by 3 bases and J by 6 bases, leaving 12 bases between them. Germline CDR1 and CDR2: SGHTA and FQGNSA. The CDR3 length is 13 residues. CDR3 sequence reads: CASSFSLSREQYF. Written as DNA, the CDR3 is TGTGCCAGCAGCTTTTCCTTGAGTCGCGAGCAGTACTTC.

This rearrangement joins TRBV19 to TRBJ2-2, with TRBD2 matching 8 bases. This CDR3 has 18 amino acids. CDR1 is LNHDA, CDR2 SQIVND, per germline (reference sequence). V gave up 5 bases and J gave up 2 bases; unmatched junction bases: 13. The CDR3 DNA follows: TGTGCCAGTAGTGTTGGGAGGTCGGGAGGGGGAAACACCGGGGAGCTGTTTTTT. Its translation is CASSVGRSGGGNTGELFF.

The gene calls are TRBV29-1 and TRBJ2-1; 8 nucleotides align to TRBD2. V shed 7 bases and J 2 bases; nucleotides not matched to a gene: 4. The CDR3 runs 13 residues. CDR1 is SQVTM and CDR2 is ANQGSEA in the germline V gene. The CDR3 nucleotides are TGCAGCGGCACGGGACTAGCCTACAATGAGCAGTTCTTC. Protein product: CSGTGLAYNEQFF.

This chain links TRBV5-8 with TRBJ2-5; D is unresolved. V shed 1 base and J shed 4 bases, with 2 bases lying between them. This CDR3 has 11 amino acids. CDR1 is SGHTS, CDR2 YDEGEE, per germline. CDR3 loop: CASSLLETQYF. The DNA for the CDR3 is TGTGCCAGCAGCTTGCTAGAGACCCAGTACTTC.

This chain connects TRBV11-2 to TRBJ2-2, with D tentatively TRBD2 (6 bases). V was clipped by 5 bases and J by 4 bases, with 11 bases between them. The CDR3 totals 14 residues. Germline V CDR1 and CDR2: SGHAT, FQNNGV. CDR3 loop: CASSPQGGTGELFF. The CDR3 DNA reads as TGTGCCAGCAGCCCCCAGGGAGGCACCGGGGAGCTGTTTTTT.

The chain uses TRBV6-5 and TRBJ1-2, with D tentatively TRBD1 (6 bases). This CDR3 spans 15 amino acids. V shed 2 bases and J shed 0 bases, with 10 bases lying between them. Germline-derived CDR1 and CDR2 are MNHEY and SVGAGI. For the CDR3, the DNA is TGTGCCAGCAGTTACGACAACAGGGCTAACTATGGCTACACCTTC. Translated: CASSYDNRANYGYTF.

CDR3 in DNA: TGTGCCAGCCGGGGACAGACTAATGAAAAACTGTTTTTT. Its translation is CASRGQTNEKLFF. The chain links TRBV9 to TRBJ1-4; 7 bases match TRBD1. The CDR3 covers 13 residues. The J segment lost 2 bases and the V segment lost 7 bases, leaving 2 bases of the junction unmatched. CDR1 SGDLS and CDR2 YYNGEE come from the germline V gene.

The chain joins TRBV7-2 to TRBJ2-1; D possibly corresponds to TRBD2 (5 bases). This CDR3 is built from 15 residues. Germline loops: CDR1 SGHTA, CDR2 FQGNSA. Trimming took off 5 bases at V and 3 bases at J, with 14 bases between the two ends. The CDR3, as DNA: TGTGCCAGCAGCGAACCTGGCGGACTCTACAATGAGCAGTTCTTC. The encoded protein is CASSEPGGLYNEQFF.